This T cell receptor (beta chain) was identified during a study of blood T cell repertoires in COVID-19. Whole-study context: Collection of acute and convalescent COVID-19 samples took place in the United States, Italy and Spain. PBMCs, B-cell-depleted T cells, or T cells provided the cDNA or gDNA that made up the material.

Participants were aged about 18 to 89 years from approximately 25 US areas. The germline gives CDR1 LNHDA, CDR2 SQIVND (reference sequence). V trimming: 5 bases; J trimming: 0 bases; junction bases outside the gene matches: 0. CDR3 length equals 16 residues. In the authors' methods: Nucleated cell number was recorded as an estimate derived from reference gene primer amplification. The assay was immunoSEQ multiplex PCR, and TCRdb's table has in-frame clones only and misses some. The V and J calls and the clone size are those of that table, but D and trimming were determined from the DNA. The repertoire consists of 300,000 to 400,000 clones, with approximately 86% occurring once and the leading ten covering about 4.2%. This clone came up a few times.

The clonotype was recovered from a woman aged 35 to 49 with acute COVID-19. This chain connects TRBV19 to TRBJ2-6; TRBD1 agrees at 11 bases. The sample comprised PBMCs or T cells enriched from blood (not recorded which). The CDR3 protein is CASSGTGGSGANVLTF. The CDR3 DNA follows: TGTGCCAGTAGTGGGACAGGGGGCTCTGGGGCCAACGTCCTGACTTTC.